A single sample is the source of the 21 T cell receptor beta chains below, sequenced in a study of monozygotic twins with inflammatory bowel disease. Reprocessing the 5' RACE reads, TCRdb reports a single entry for every CDR3 protein and omits DNA. The sample totals some 170,000 distinct CDR3 sequences. The sequenced sample was blood. The receptor set was obtained from a human donor with ulcerative colitis or Crohn's disease, or a healthy co-twin of an affected twin (not recorded which).

The rearrangement uses TRBV12-3 or TRBV12-4 and TRBJ2-7; the D gene TCRdb calls, TRBD2, cannot be checked with no DNA. The CDR3 is 16 residues long. The CDR3 is CASSLVQAGEVYEQYF.

The chain's CDR3 is CASSLTGNEQFF. The chain carries TRBV12-3 or TRBV12-4 and TRBJ2-1; as DNA is missing, the TRBD1 call by TCRdb cannot be tested. The CDR3 sequence is 12 residues long.

J is TRBJ2-1 and V is TRBV18; TCRdb's assignment of TRBD2 cannot be checked, as there is no DNA. From germline, CDR1 is KGHSH and CDR2 LQKENI. This CDR3 contains 15 residues. Here the CDR3 reads CASSPSGEGLNEQFF.

The chain couples TRBV7-3 to TRBJ2-2. The CDR3 runs 13 residues. Germline V gene data show CDR1 as SGHTA and CDR2 as FQGTGA. Here the CDR3 reads CASSSPPSGELFF.

This sequence joins TRBV6-4 and TRBJ2-3; TCRdb proposes TRBD2, but this gene call is untestable without DNA. The CDR3 has 15 amino acids. Germline V lookup: CDR1 MRHNA, CDR2 SNTAGT. The CDR3 loop is CASSRTSGGTDTQYF.

The CDR3 sequence is CASRRIGELFF. This chain joins TRBV2 and TRBJ2-2. CDR1 is SNHLY, CDR2 FYNNEI, per germline. The length of the CDR3 is 11 residues.

The chain joins TRBV10-3 to TRBJ2-5; the D call of TRBD1 rests on TCRdb alone, since no DNA is present to check it. This CDR3 has 17 amino acids. Germline assignment: CDR1 ENHRY and CDR2 SYGVKD. Here the CDR3 reads CAISESKVGAPQETQYF.

The CDR3 sequence: CASSFRTGYSYEQYF. The rearrangement joins TRBV7-9 to TRBJ2-7; there is no DNA to check the TCRdb D call of TRBD1. From germline, CDR1 is SEHNR and CDR2 FQNEAQ (reference sequence). CDR3 length: 15 amino acids.

This chain uses TRBV6-2 or TRBV6-3 with TRBJ2-2; TCRdb's D call of TRBD1 is untestable without DNA. CDR3 length: 15 residues. The V gene's germline CDR1 is MNHEY and CDR2 SVGEGT. CDR3 region: CASSPRQGYTGELFF.

The chain employs TRBV13 and TRBJ2-3; with no DNA, the TCRdb D assignment of TRBD1 cannot be verified. Germline assignment: CDR1 PRHDT and CDR2 FYEKMQ (reference sequence). The CDR3 extends over 18 amino acids. CDR3 region: CASSLRPLSVSSTDTQYF.

This chain uses TRBV9 with TRBJ2-7; TCRdb reports TRBD1, a call that lacks DNA to check it against. The CDR3 totals 14 residues. Germline V lookup: CDR1 SGDLS, CDR2 YYNGEE. This CDR3 is CASSVGRDNYEQYF.

The chain couples TRBV27 to TRBJ1-5; with no DNA, the TCRdb D assignment of TRBD1 cannot be verified. Looked up from germline, CDR1 is MNHEY and CDR2 is SMNVEV (reference sequence). The CDR3 length is 16 residues. The CDR3: CASSPPRRGQNQPQHF.

The chain has TRBV11-3 and TRBJ2-3; with no DNA, the TCRdb D assignment of TRBD2 cannot be verified. Germline V gene data show CDR1 as SGHNT and CDR2 as YENEEA. CDR3 length: 15 amino acids. CDR3 amino acids: CASSPGRTGTDTQYF. The complete variable domain, with remaining parts taken from reference TRBV11-3 and TRBJ2-3, reads EAGVVQSPRYKIIEKKQPVAFWCNPISGHNTLYWYLQNLGQGPELLIRYENEEAVDDSQLPKDRFSAERLKGVDSTLKIQPAELGDSAVYLCASSPGRTGTDTQYFGPGTRLTVL.

V usage is TRBV27 and J usage is TRBJ1-4; absent DNA, TCRdb's TRBD1 call cannot be checked. The CDR3 runs 14 residues. Germline CDR1 reads MNHEY; CDR2 reads SMNVEV (reference sequence). The CDR3 is CASSADREDEKLFF.

The chain couples TRBV4-3 to TRBJ1-3. This CDR3 has 15 residues. CDR1 and CDR2 (germline): LGHNA, YSLEER. The CDR3 sequence: CASSQVWDSGNTIYF.

The rearrangement links TRBV6-1 to TRBJ2-5. CDR3 length equals 13 residues. Germline loops: CDR1 MNHNS, CDR2 SASEGT. The CDR3 sequence is CASSDTKQETQYF.

Here the CDR3 reads CASSFVSGGRGEQFF. This rearrangement joins TRBV5-4 to TRBJ2-1; the D call of TRBD2 rests on TCRdb alone, since no DNA is present to check it. CDR1 is SGHNT and CDR2 is YYREEE in the germline V gene (reference sequence). The CDR3 has 15 residues.

CDR3 amino acids: CASSPQDRGGGYTF. This chain links TRBV18 with TRBJ1-2; TCRdb lists TRBD1, though no DNA is available to test this call. Germline V gene sequence: CDR1 KGHSH, CDR2 LQKENI. The CDR3 consists of 14 residues.

V is TRBV4-3 and J is TRBJ2-3. The V gene's germline CDR1 is LGHNA and CDR2 YSLEER. The CDR3 contains 13 residues. CDR3 amino acids: CASSQGATDTQYF.

The V call is TRBV24-1, the J call TRBJ2-3; TCRdb returns TRBD1, unconfirmable since there is no DNA. There are 15 residues in the CDR3. Germline assignment: CDR1 KGHDR and CDR2 SFDVKD. This CDR3 is CATSDLRGSRDTQYF.

The chain employs TRBV10-3 and TRBJ2-2; TCRdb gives TRBD1 as the D gene, but with no DNA this cannot be confirmed. Germline V lookup: CDR1 ENHRY, CDR2 SYGVKD. CDR3 size: 14 residues. CDR3 amino acids: CAIGTGPDTGELFF.